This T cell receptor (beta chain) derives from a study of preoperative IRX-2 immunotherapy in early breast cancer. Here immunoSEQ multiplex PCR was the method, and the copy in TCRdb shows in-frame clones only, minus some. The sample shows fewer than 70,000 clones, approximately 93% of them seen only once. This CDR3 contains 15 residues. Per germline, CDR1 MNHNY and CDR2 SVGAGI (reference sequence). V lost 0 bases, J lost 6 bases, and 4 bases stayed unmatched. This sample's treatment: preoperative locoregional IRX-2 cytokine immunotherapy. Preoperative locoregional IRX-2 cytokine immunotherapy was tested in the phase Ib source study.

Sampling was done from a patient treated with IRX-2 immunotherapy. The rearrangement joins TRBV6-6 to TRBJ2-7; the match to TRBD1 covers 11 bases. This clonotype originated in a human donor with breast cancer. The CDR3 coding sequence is TGTGCCAGCAGTTACTCGGGGACAGGGGGGAGCGAGCAGTACTTC. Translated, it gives CASSYSGTGGSEQYF.